Below, 18 T cell receptor beta chains from the same sample are listed, as sequenced in a study of T cell repertoires in cytomegalovirus infection. TCRdb recomputed calls from the reads with MiXCR, one row per CDR3 protein. The sample gives 200,000 or so distinct CDR3 sequences, 28% of which show up once; approximately 31% is in the top ten. Sample: PBMCs. All receptors come from a human donor in good health (CMV status not recorded). Some clones in this sample may be carry-over from other donors' samples.

V gene TRBV10-3 combines with J gene TRBJ2-5; D call uncertain. Germline V lookup: CDR1 ENHRY, CDR2 SYGVKD. With 6 bases removed from V and 5 bases from J, the gap between germline ends came to 13 bases. The CDR3 has 13 residues. The CDR3 loop is CAIRTPEEETQYF. The DNA of the CDR3 is TGTGCCATCAGGACCCCAGAGGAGGAGACCCAGTACTTC.

This clonotype was observed a handful of times. The chain joins TRBV20-1 to TRBJ2-5; the D call may be TRBD1 or TRBD2 (5 bases each). This CDR3 comprises 14 residues. V was shortened by 4 bases and J by 0 bases, with 12 bases between the two germline ends. CDR1 is DFQATT and CDR2 is SNEGSKA in the germline V gene (reference sequence). CDR3 sequence: CSANHGTHQETQYF. For the CDR3, the DNA is TGCAGTGCTAACCACGGGACCCACCAAGAGACCCAGTACTTC.

J is TRBJ1-2 and V is TRBV30, with D tentatively TRBD1 (5 bases). Germline V gene lookup returns CDR1 GTSNPN and CDR2 SVGIG (reference sequence). V dropped 2 bases and J dropped 4 bases, with 11 bases sitting between them. This CDR3 has 13 amino acids. The CDR3 spells CAWSPGLFYGYTF. The CDR3 DNA is TGTGCCTGGAGTCCGGGACTGTTCTATGGCTACACCTTC.

Ten or more counts support this clonotype. The chain joins TRBV7-2 to TRBJ1-4, with D unclear. The CDR3 sequence is 14 residues long. V lost 6 bases and J lost 4, with 12 bases in between. Per the germline V gene, CDR1 is SGHTA and CDR2 is FQGNSA. CDR3 sequence reads: CASSLTSFNEKLFF. The CDR3, as DNA: TGTGCCAGCAGTTTGACTTCTTTTAATGAAAAACTGTTTTTT.

The sample holds many counts of this clonotype. The CDR3 region is CASSQARQGGGKNIQYF. The CDR3 region has the DNA TGTGCCAGCAGCCAAGCGCGGCAGGGCGGAGGGAAAAACATTCAGTACTTC. The V call is TRBV14, the J call TRBJ2-4, with D tentatively TRBD2 (6 bases). The germline V and J ends were trimmed by 1 base and 4 bases, with 17 bases remaining between them. The CDR3 runs to 17 residues. The germline CDR1 and CDR2 sequences are SGHDN and FVKESK.

This clonotype was counted only a few times. The J gene is TRBJ1-2, the V gene TRBV6-4, with D perhaps matching TRBD1 (5 bases). The CDR3 runs to 11 residues. CDR1 MRHNA and CDR2 SNTAGT come from the germline V gene. Trimming took 6 bases from V and 7 from J, leaving 9 bases between them. CDR3 region: CASSGGSGYTF. CDR3 coding DNA: TGTGCCAGCAGCGGGGGAAGTGGCTACACCTTC.

This clonotype has just a few counts. V usage is TRBV6-2 or TRBV6-3 and J usage is TRBJ2-3; D is perhaps TRBD2 (5 bases). Germline lookup yields CDR1 MNHEY and CDR2 SVGEGT. V lost 0 bases, J lost 2 bases, and 12 bases lay in between. The CDR3 is 16 residues long. CDR3: CASSYSGLTPTDTQYF. DNA of the CDR3: TGTGCCAGCAGTTACTCAGGACTTACCCCCACAGATACGCAGTATTTT.

This clonotype was detected only a few times. The V gene is TRBV10-3, the J gene TRBJ1-5; D ambiguous. The germline gives CDR1 ENHRY, CDR2 SYGVKD. Trimming took off 5 bases at V and 5 bases at J, with 7 bases between the two ends. The CDR3 is 12 amino acids. This CDR3 reads CAISTLDQPQHF. The CDR3 DNA is TGTGCCATCAGTACCCTGGATCAGCCCCAGCATTTT.

The chain uses TRBV6-5 and TRBJ1-2, with D possibly matching TRBD1 (5 bases). Looked up from germline, CDR1 is MNHEY and CDR2 is SVGAGI. This CDR3 comprises 13 residues. Trimming left V 0 bases short and J 7 bases short, with 9 bases between. The CDR3 nucleotides are TGTGCCAGCAGTTACTCCGAAAGGGGTGGCTACACCTTC. Residues: CASSYSERGGYTF.

The rearrangement joins TRBV7-3 to TRBJ2-6; D is unclear. Trimming removed 6 bases from V and 4 bases from J, with 13 bases in between. From germline, CDR1 is SGHTA and CDR2 FQGTGA. The CDR3 consists of 15 residues. The CDR3 DNA is TGTGCCAGCAGTCAACCGATGGGGGGGGCCAACGTCCTGACTTTC. This translates into CASSQPMGGANVLTF.

This clonotype has just a few counts. The chain recombines TRBV7-8 with TRBJ2-1, with 7 bases that match TRBD1. Trimming removed 5 bases from V and 8 bases from J; junction bases left unmatched: 9. The germline V gene has CDR1 SGHVS and CDR2 FQNEAQ. The CDR3 has 14 residues. In DNA form, the CDR3 reads TGTGCCAGCAGCCCAAGACAGGGAGCCGATGAGCAGTTCTTC. Its translation: CASSPRQGADEQFF.

The CDR3, as DNA: TGTGCCAGCAGCTTAGAGGACGCTCCTTTCAATGAGCAGTTCTTC. It codes for CASSLEDAPFNEQFF. The chain recombines TRBV7-3 with TRBJ2-1, with D unclear. CDR3 length equals 15 residues. Germline CDR1 is SGHTA and CDR2 is FQGTGA. V dropped 2 bases and J dropped 6 bases, with 14 bases sitting between them.

Of note for this clonotype: A much larger clone differs by one base, so this may be a read error. The chain combines TRBV6-2 or TRBV6-3 with TRBJ2-7; 7 bases are a match to TRBD2. CDR3 length equals 12 residues. J lost 2 bases, V lost 6 bases, and 1 base had no gene match. Germline-derived CDR1 and CDR2 are MNHEY and SVGEGT. DNA of the CDR3: TGTGCCAGCAGCGCGGGGGCCTACGAGCAGTACTTC. It translates to CASSAGAYEQYF.

The J gene is TRBJ2-3, the V gene TRBV7-2; TRBD2 matches at 9 bases. CDR1 is SGHTA and CDR2 is FQGNSA in the germline V gene. This CDR3 has 17 residues. With V trimmed by 4 bases and J by 2 bases, 10 bases remained unmatched. The CDR3 DNA reads as TGTGCCAGCAGCTCTGGGACGACTAGCGGCGTCACAGATACGCAGTATTTT. This codes for CASSSGTTSGVTDTQYF. The variable domain in full, with the rest retrieved from reference TRBV7-2 and TRBJ2-3, is GAGVSQSPSNKVTEKGKDVELRCDPISGHTALYWYRQSLGQGLEFLIYFQGNSAPDKSGLPSDRFSAERTGGSVSTLTIQRTQQEDSAVYLCASSSGTTSGVTDTQYFGPGTRLTVL.

In its sample, this clonotype was seen a few times. This chain uses TRBV11-2 with TRBJ1-2; D is uncertain. The germline V gene encodes CDR1 SGHAT and CDR2 FQNNGV. V shed 5 bases and J shed 8 bases, with 12 bases lying between them. The CDR3 contains 12 residues. For the CDR3, the DNA is TGTGCCAGCAGCCCCACACAAGAAGGCTACACCTTC. Translation: CASSPTQEGYTF.

The chain is built from TRBV2 and TRBJ2-5; D is unresolved. The CDR3 extends over 10 amino acids. Per germline, CDR1 SNHLY and CDR2 FYNNEI. The germline V and J ends were trimmed by 8 bases and 4 bases, with 5 bases remaining between them. The DNA for the CDR3 is TGTGCCAGCCGATTAGAGACCCAGTACTTC. This encodes CASRLETQYF.

This clonotype was observed at least ten times. The J gene is TRBJ1-2, the V gene TRBV11-2, with 7 nucleotides matching TRBD1. V was clipped by 5 bases and J by 6 bases; unmatched bases: 9. This CDR3 region has 14 residues. Germline V lookup: CDR1 SGHAT, CDR2 FQNNGV. CDR3 bases: TGTGCCAGCAGCCGACAGGGAAGAGGTGATGGCTACACCTTC. It yields the protein CASSRQGRGDGYTF. Full variable domain (missing parts from reference TRBV11-2 and TRBJ1-2): EAGVAQSPRYKIIEKRQSVAFWCNPISGHATLYWYQQILGQGPKLLIQFQNNGVVDDSQLPKDRFSAERLKGVDSTLKIQPAKLEDSAVYLCASSRQGRGDGYTFGSGTRLTVV.

This clonotype has a handful of counts. The chain combines TRBV6-6 with TRBJ1-1, with D maybe TRBD1 (6 bases). There are 14 residues in the CDR3. V lost 2 bases to trimming and J lost 6 bases, with 13 bases between them. The germline CDR1 and CDR2 sequences are MNHNY and SVGAGI (reference sequence). CDR3 coding DNA: TGTGCCAGCAGTTACCCTAACAGGGAATCTGAAGCTTTCTTT. This codes for CASSYPNRESEAFF.